This TCR beta chain is from a study of T-cell memory formation after mild COVID-19 (dated by TCRdb to the early 2020s). Looking at the study overall: Most TCR sequence clusters were specific to one of the two donors. Longitudinal TCRalpha and TCRbeta repertoire sequencing tracked T-cell clones expanding and contracting after mild COVID-19 in a couple of donors. The cohort comprised two young, previously healthy adult volunteers, one female and one male. The paper as a whole reports these results and caveats: Whether the second-wave clones peaking on day 37 were SARS-CoV-2 specific was not confirmed. Only a couple of mild cases were covered by the study, and larger cohorts that include severe cases with pre-infection samples were considered necessary. From day 15 to 85, contracting clones showed balanced CD4/CD8 phenotypes, whereas a second wave of clones that expanded from day 15 to 37 leaned towards CD4+. Contracting CD4+ clones turned up mainly in the CM and EM memory subsets, whereas EMRA was where CD8+ clones were enriched. Some responding clones were found in pre-infection memory, which suggests that pre-existing cross-reactive memory T cells took part in the SARS-CoV-2 response.

Ficoll-Paque density gradient centrifugation was used to isolate PBMCs. The run used an Illumina NovaSeq 6000. Using 5'RACE with constant-segment primers, TCRalpha and TCRbeta cDNA libraries were constructed, with sample barcodes and unique molecular identifiers added in the process. Trizol reagent was used to extract RNA from every sample. Amplification of the libraries took two PCR steps, and the second step added a second sample barcode plus Illumina TruSeq adapters. Libraries were sequenced on an Illumina NovaSeq with 2 x 150 bp paired-end reads. Processing in the source paper ran as follows. Demultiplexing of reads and collapsing into UMI-guided consensus sequences were performed with migec v1.2.7. With mixcr v2.1.11, UMI consensuses were aligned to TRA and TRB V and J templates and assembled into clonotypes. Clonotypes were classified as expanded or contracted when called significant by both edgeR and NoisET, with noise models trained on biological replicates. edgeR calls used a false discovery rate-adjusted p below 0.01 and a log2 fold-change threshold of 1. PCA with hierarchical clustering of max-normalized trajectories of the 1000 most abundant clonotypes was used as exploratory dynamics analysis. Separately sequenced CD4+ and CD8+ repertoires were used to assign a CD4 or CD8 phenotype to each responding clone. In TCRdb, the public reads were trimmed at Q25 with fastp and aligned with MiXCR, with productive beta chains retained. Rows are unified per CDR3 protein, each entry keeping the most common DNA and genes. TCRdb's processing, not the authors', yielded these V and J calls. Recorded for this sample are more than 300,000 distinct CDR3 sequences; roughly an eighth of them occurred a single time. The top ten hold 22% of the sample.

The CDR3 measures 18 amino acids from cysteine to phenylalanine. The read is trimmed to its CDR3 DNA, 54 bases read in frame from base 1. According to the germline V gene, CDR1 reads MGHRA and CDR2 reads YSYEKL. V sheds 1 base and J sheds 0 bases, leaving 16 bases between their ends. This clonotype was recorded many times. It has no known antigen specificity. The input lacks base qualities; no much larger clone sits a single base away. The specimen was PBMCs or a T cell subset sorted from them (not recorded which). The clonotype was recovered from a man in his late teens or twenties who had mild COVID-19 (a few samples of this study predate the infection). The sample titles of this study are shuffled in the database, so cell type and time point are left out; the donor was told from shared clones. Here the chain combines TRBV4-1 and TRBJ2-1, with TRBD1 as a weak D call on 6 bases. The DNA reads as follows: TGCGCCAGCAGCCAAGGGGGGCGAAGGGGAGCCTCCTACAATGAGCAGTTCTTC. Translation gives CASSQGGRRGASYNEQFF.